The rows below give T cell receptor beta chains drawn from one sample of a study of blood T cell repertoires in COVID-19. The method was immunoSEQ multiplex PCR; TCRdb's version includes in-frame clones alone and lacks a portion of them. The sample has roughly 180,000 clones; over 65% are singletons. Sequenced material: PBMCs or T cells enriched from blood (not recorded which). These receptors originate from a woman aged 45-60 years who had recovered from COVID-19. CDR3s include the opening cysteine and the closing phenylalanine or tryptophan. The D gene is left open where the match is weak. The size entry is marked missing in some rows and otherwise reads once, few, many or a size class.

d_call,v_call,j_call,clone_size,cdr3_nt,cdr3_aa
.,TRBV6-5,TRBJ2-5,.,TGTGCCAGCAGCGTTCTGAGCGCGGGCCAAGAGACCCAGTACTTC,CASSVLSAGQETQYF
TRBD1,TRBV7-9,TRBJ2-2,.,TGTGCCAGCAGCTCCGACAGGGCCAGGGGCACCGGGGAGCTGTTTTTT,CASSSDRARGTGELFF
.,TRBV7-8,TRBJ2-1,.,TGTGCCAGCAGCCCCCAAGGGGGAACGGGAGGAAAGCAGTTCTTC,CASSPQGGTGGKQFF
TRBD1,TRBV9,TRBJ1-4,once,TGTGCCAGCAGCCCCAACGGACAGGGGAAAGAAAAACTGTTTTTT,CASSPNGQGKEKLFF
.,TRBV28,TRBJ1-5,.,TGTGCCAGCAGCTTGGACAGAATTAATCAGCCCCAGCATTTT,CASSLDRINQPQHF
.,TRBV7-8,TRBJ1-2,.,TGTGCCAGCAGCCCCTCGCCCAGGGATGGCTACACCTTC,CASSPSPRDGYTF
.,TRBV30,TRBJ1-3,few,TGTGCCTGGAGTAGACTACTCTCTGGAAACACCATATATTTT,CAWSRLLSGNTIYF
.,TRBV28,TRBJ1-4,.,TGTGCCAGCACCTCCTCGGCAGCGGGAAATGAAAAACTGTTTTTT,CASTSSAAGNEKLFF
.,TRBV5-8,TRBJ2-4,.,TGTGCCAGCAGCTTTTTTCCCTCAGGGGTCAAAAACATTCAGTACTTC,CASSFFPSGVKNIQYF
TRBD1,TRBV11-2,TRBJ2-3,.,TGTGCCAGCAGCTTAGGAGGGGGCCAAGATACGCAGTATTTT,CASSLGGGQDTQYF
.,TRBV10-2,TRBJ1-5,.,TGCGCCAGCAGTGACCCAAATCAGCCCCAGCATTTT,CASSDPNQPQHF
TRBD1,TRBV30,TRBJ1-2,.,TGTGCCTGGAGTCTATACAGAACAGGGGATGTAGGCTATGGCTACACCTTC,CAWSLYRTGDVGYGYTF
.,TRBV28,TRBJ1-2,.,TGTGCCAGCAGTTTAGGGGGGGGTAACTATGGCTACACCTTC,CASSLGGGNYGYTF
.,TRBV12-5,TRBJ1-5,.,TGTGCTAGTGGTTTGGTATTGGGGGCCTCAGGCAATCAGCCCCAGCATTTT,CASGLVLGASGNQPQHF
.,TRBV20-1,TRBJ1-5,.,TGCAGTGCTAGTGCCGCCAGGGGAGTGAGTCAGCCCCAGCATTTT,CSASAARGVSQPQHF
.,TRBV5-5,TRBJ2-6,.,TGTGCCAGCAGCCTCAGGGGTGCCAACGTCCTGACTTTC,CASSLRGANVLTF
.,TRBV6-2/TRBV6-3,TRBJ2-2,.,TGTGCCAGCAGTGAGCCCGGGGCGAACACCGGGGAGCTGTTTTTT,CASSEPGANTGELFF
TRBD1,TRBV18,TRBJ1-2,.,TGTGCCAGCTCAACCTTAACAGGGGAAGGCTACACCTTC,CASSTLTGEGYTF
.,TRBV18,TRBJ2-2,once,TGTGCCAGCTCACCATATAGTTCGGCCGGGGAGCTGTTTTTT,CASSPYSSAGELFF
.,TRBV27,TRBJ1-6,.,TGTGCCAGCAGGATTTCGGGCAGGGAAAAAAATTCACCCCTCCACTTT,CASRISGREKNSPLHF
TRBD1,TRBV2,TRBJ2-4,.,TGTGCCAGCAGGGGCCCAGGGGGTAACATTCAGTACTTC,CASRGPGGNIQYF
.,TRBV7-9,TRBJ1-6,few,TGTGCCAGCAGCTTATCAGGTCTTAATTCACCCCTCCACTTT,CASSLSGLNSPLHF
TRBD1,TRBV6-5,TRBJ2-2,.,TGTGCCAGCAGAGCCGGGACAGCCGTCACCGGGGAGCTGTTTTTT,CASRAGTAVTGELFF
TRBD2,TRBV7-8,TRBJ2-1,.,TGTGCCAGCAGCTCATACTCTAGCGGGCCTTACAATGAGCAGTTCTTC,CASSSYSSGPYNEQFF
TRBD1,TRBV12-3/TRBV12-4,TRBJ1-5,.,TGTGCCAGCAGCCCCCCACAGGGGCGTTGGGATTTT,CASSPPQGRWDF